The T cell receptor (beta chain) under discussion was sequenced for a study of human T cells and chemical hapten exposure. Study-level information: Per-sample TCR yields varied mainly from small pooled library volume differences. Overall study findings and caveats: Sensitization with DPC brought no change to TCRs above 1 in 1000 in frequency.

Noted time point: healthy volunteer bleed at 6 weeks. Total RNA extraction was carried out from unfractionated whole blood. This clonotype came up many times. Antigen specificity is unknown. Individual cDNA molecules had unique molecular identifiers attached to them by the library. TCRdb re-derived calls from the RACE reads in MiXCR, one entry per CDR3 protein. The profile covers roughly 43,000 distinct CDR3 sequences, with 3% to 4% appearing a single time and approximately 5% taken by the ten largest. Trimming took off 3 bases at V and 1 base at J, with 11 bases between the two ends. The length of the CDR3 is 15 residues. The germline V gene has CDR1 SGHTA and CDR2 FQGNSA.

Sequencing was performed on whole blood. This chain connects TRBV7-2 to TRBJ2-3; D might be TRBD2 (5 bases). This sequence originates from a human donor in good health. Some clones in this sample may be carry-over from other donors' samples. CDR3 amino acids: CASSFERTRTDTQYF. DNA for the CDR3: TGTGCCAGCAGCTTCGAGAGGACTCGCACAGATACGCAGTATTTT.